The rows below give T cell receptor beta chains drawn from one sample of a study of OX40 agonist ivuxolimab in advanced cancers. TCRdb keeps only in-frame clones here, not all; method: immunoSEQ multiplex PCR. Counted here are fewer than 100,000 clones, approximately 80% occurring once; the ten biggest clones make up around 0.44%. The sample consisted of CD4+ or CD8+ T cells sorted from blood, taken in a trial of the OX40 agonist ivuxolimab. Receptors originate from an adult with an advanced solid tumor such as melanoma, head and neck, liver or kidney cancer. The CDR3 runs from the conserved cysteine through the conserved F or W. Fields, in order: J gene, clone size, D gene, V gene, CDR3 protein. D genes are given only for firm matches. Clone size is not always given. Where it is, it says once, few, many or a class for expanded clones.

TRBJ1-4 - TRBD1 TRBV7-2 CASSSDRAEKLFF
TRBJ1-6 - TRBD1 TRBV30 CAWSGSRGHLHF
TRBJ2-3 - - TRBV19 CASSIGGPGDTQYF
TRBJ2-3 - - TRBV19 CASSIVYSTDTQYF
TRBJ2-5 - - TRBV29-1 CSAQRSGGMETQYF
TRBJ1-1 - - TRBV7-6 CASSHKRVTEAFF
TRBJ2-1 - - TRBV10-3 CAIRRSSGTDEQFF
TRBJ2-1 - - TRBV7-9 CASSQERDEQFF
TRBJ1-1 - - TRBV6-1 CASIIGKTEAFF
TRBJ1-1 - TRBD1 TRBV25-1 CASSGQGGTEAFF
TRBJ1-5 - TRBD1 TRBV9 CASSRTGFNQPQHF
TRBJ2-1 - - TRBV7-6 CASSLSRSSMSSNEQFF
TRBJ2-6 - - TRBV2 CASNGRTNSGANVLTF
TRBJ1-1 few - TRBV6-4 CASSYEQGNTEAFF
TRBJ2-3 - TRBD2 TRBV10-3 CAISESSGRDTQYF
TRBJ2-7 - TRBD2 TRBV7-2 CASSLLGASGYEQYF
TRBJ2-1 - - TRBV7-8 CASSLGPAFYNEQFF
TRBJ1-1 - TRBD1 TRBV7-2 CASSPRTGSTEAFF
TRBJ2-1 - TRBD2 TRBV7-3 CASSSHSGRVYNEQFF
TRBJ2-1 - TRBD2 TRBV7-2 CASSFPSGRGNEQFF
TRBJ2-3 once TRBD2 TRBV5-4 CASSLERGGPTDTQYF
TRBJ1-4 - - TRBV9 CASSSRDGYNEKLFF
TRBJ2-1 - TRBD2 TRBV5-1 CASSPGTSGALYNEQFF
TRBJ2-7 few - TRBV30 CAWATRNYEQYF
TRBJ2-3 - TRBD1 TRBV7-2 CASSSPGTGVTRTQYF
TRBJ2-1 - TRBD1 TRBV6-5 CASSLYRGGEQFF
TRBJ1-5 - - TRBV14 CASSQGGAAPQPQHF
TRBJ1-4 few - TRBV21-1 CASSRTDNEKLFF
TRBJ1-2 - TRBD1 TRBV18 CASSPFPPTGGENNYGYTF
TRBJ2-3 - - TRBV2 CASSAGASTDTQYF
TRBJ1-6 once TRBD1 TRBV7-2 CASSARGGVSPLHF
TRBJ1-4 few TRBD1 TRBV5-1 CASSFEPGQEAKLFF
TRBJ2-3 once TRBD1 TRBV29-1 CSVEDRGKSDTQYF
TRBJ1-1 - TRBD1 TRBV9 CASSARQGAITEAFF
TRBJ2-5 - TRBD2 TRBV7-2 CASSLELSGRLTQYF
TRBJ2-3 - TRBD2 TRBV4-3 CASSRSGRVTDTQYF
TRBJ1-6 - TRBD1 TRBV6-1 CASSERGLPYSDSPLHF
TRBJ2-1 - TRBD2 TRBV7-2 CASSFGLGSGPGGNEQFF
TRBJ1-4 few - TRBV15 CATSRGQGTNEKLFF
TRBJ1-1 - - TRBV6-5 CATEWGDTEAFF
TRBJ2-3 - - TRBV6-1 CAGTQGGRTDTQYF
TRBJ1-1 - - TRBV10-1 CASSESGYRNTEAFF
TRBJ1-5 once - TRBV14 CASSRTGNQPQHF
TRBJ1-4 once - TRBV18 CASSPIIDEKLFF